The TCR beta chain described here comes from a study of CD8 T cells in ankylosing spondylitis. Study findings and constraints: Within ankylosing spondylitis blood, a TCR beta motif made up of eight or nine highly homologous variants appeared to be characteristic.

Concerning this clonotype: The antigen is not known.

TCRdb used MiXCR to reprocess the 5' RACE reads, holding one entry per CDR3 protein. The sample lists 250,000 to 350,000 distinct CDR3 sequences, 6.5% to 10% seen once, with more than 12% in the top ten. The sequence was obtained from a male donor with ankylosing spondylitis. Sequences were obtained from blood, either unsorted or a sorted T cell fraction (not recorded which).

This CDR3 reads CASSSSGGGPTQYF. For the CDR3, the DNA is TGTGCCAGCAGCTCCTCGGGGGGCGGCCCTACGCAGTATTTT. V is TRBV7-2 and J is TRBJ2-3, with TRBD2 as a possible D gene (7 bases). CDR3 size: 14 residues. V lost 4 bases and J lost 8, with 16 bases in between. The germline CDR1 and CDR2 sequences are SGHTA and FQGNSA.